This T cell receptor (beta chain) was found in a study of tumor and adjacent non-tumor tissue in lung cancer. Three rounds of nested PCR, following a modified ARM-PCR protocol, produced the TCRbeta library. TCRdb independently ran MiXCR on the multiplex PCR reads; one entry per CDR3 protein. The repertoire holds 120,000 to 150,000 distinct CDR3 sequences, with approximately 72% as singletons. This CDR3 is 17 amino acids long. Germline CDR1 and CDR2: SGHNT and YENEEA. Trimming cost V 5 bases and J 6 bases; bases outside gene matches: 14. In this sample, this clonotype turned up a few times. It may be a read error: a sequence one base away is much more abundant. RNA was extracted from bulk tissue without any cell sorting.

Sequenced input: lung tumor tissue. The V and J genes are TRBV11-3 and TRBJ2-1; 9 bases align to TRBD1. This receptor was identified in a man in his sixties with small cell lung cancer. DNA of the CDR3: TGTGCCAGCAGCCCTGGACTGAGGGACAGGGTTGGCAATGAGCAGTTCTTC. Protein: CASSPGLRDRVGNEQFF.